Listed here are 31 T cell receptor beta chains from one sample, sequenced in a study of cytomegalovirus exposure and HLA in healthy donors. The PCR had 60 Vbeta and 13 Jbeta primers. Only in-frame clones appear in the TCRdb table, and some are missing; sequencing was by immunoSEQ multiplex PCR. The sample consists of roughly 100,000 clones, approximately 80% of them appearing once. The material sequenced was PBMCs. The receptor source for this set is a woman aged 18-29 years in good health and CMV-seropositive.

This chain uses TRBV28 with TRBJ2-1, with D possibly being TRBD2 (5 bases). This CDR3 has 16 residues. The germline V and J ends were trimmed by 6 bases and 0 bases, with 15 bases remaining between them. Per germline, CDR1 MDHEN and CDR2 SYDVKM. The CDR3 DNA is TGTGCCAGCAGCCCCCCAGGAGCGGACTCCTACAATGAGCAGTTCTTC. Protein: CASSPPGADSYNEQFF.

The J gene is TRBJ2-7, the V gene TRBV28; a weak D match, TRBD1 (6 bases). The CDR3 spans 13 residues. Per germline, CDR1 MDHEN and CDR2 SYDVKM. Trimming shortened V by 6 bases and J by 7 bases, and 16 bases separated the two germline ends. DNA of the CDR3: TGTGCCAGCAGGAAAAAACAGGGTCGGGAGCAGTACTTC. It specifies CASRKKQGREQYF.

This rearrangement joins TRBV28 to TRBJ2-6; D is unclear. The CDR3 extends over 15 amino acids. Trimming took off 5 bases at V and 2 bases at J, with 10 bases between the two ends. Germline V lookup: CDR1 MDHEN, CDR2 SYDVKM. CDR3: CASSPYSTGANVLTF. CDR3 sequence (DNA): TGTGCCAGCAGTCCCTATTCGACTGGGGCCAACGTCCTGACTTTC.

The rearrangement uses TRBV6-5 and TRBJ2-6, with D possibly matching TRBD1 (5 bases). The CDR3 has 14 amino acids. The V and J ends lost 7 bases and 2 bases respectively, with 9 bases between them. Germline-derived CDR1 and CDR2 are MNHEY and SVGAGI. Here the CDR3 reads CASTQGTGANVLTF. As DNA, the CDR3 is TGTGCCAGCACCCAGGGTACTGGGGCCAACGTCCTGACTTTC.

This clone was seen only once. The CDR3 sequence is CASSLSPGQVDKLFF. CDR3 DNA: TGCGCCAGCAGCTTGTCTCCGGGACAGGTGGATAAACTGTTTTTT. The chain carries TRBV5-1 and TRBJ1-4; TRBD1 matches at 8 bases. Looked up from germline, CDR1 is SGHRS and CDR2 is YFSETQ. The CDR3 is 15 residues long. Trimming cost V 1 base and J 11 bases; bases outside gene matches: 10. Complete variable domain (other parts from reference TRBV5-1 and TRBJ1-4): KAGVTQTPRYLIKTRGQQVTLSCSPISGHRSVSWYQQTPGQGLQFLFEYFSETQRNKGNFPGRFSGRQFSNSRSEMNVSTLELGDSALYLCASSLSPGQVDKLFFGSGTQLSVL.

This clone came up a few times. The chain links TRBV6-5 to TRBJ2-7; 11 nucleotides align to TRBD2. The CDR3 covers 14 residues. The junction had 3 bases not matched to a gene; V was cut back by 5 bases and J by 3 bases. The V gene's germline CDR1 is MNHEY and CDR2 SVGAGI. The CDR3 sequence is CASSPGTSGYEQYF. Here the CDR3 DNA reads TGTGCCAGCAGTCCCGGGACTAGCGGCTACGAGCAGTACTTC.

The chain couples TRBV19 to TRBJ2-7; 8 bases are shared with TRBD1. CDR1 and CDR2 (germline): LNHDA, SQIVND (reference sequence). V was clipped by 9 bases and J by 0 bases; unmatched bases: 7. The CDR3 runs to 14 residues. The DNA for the CDR3 is TGTGCCAGCAAAAGGGACAGGAGCTCCTACGAGCAGTACTTC. Its protein product is CASKRDRSSYEQYF.

V is TRBV4-1 and J is TRBJ1-1; 9 bases are shared with TRBD1. The germline gives CDR1 MGHRA, CDR2 YSYEKL. V shed 2 bases and J 4 bases; nucleotides not matched to a gene: 14. This CDR3 contains 18 residues. The CDR3 DNA sequence: TGCGCCAGCAGCCAACCTCGGACAGGGGAAAGGTCTGGCACTGAAGCTTTCTTT. Its protein product is CASSQPRTGERSGTEAFF.

This clone was observed a few times. At one of its ends the junction is not consistent with the germline gene, which may arise from a read error. The chain employs TRBV19 and TRBJ2-7; 16 positions match TRBD2. Germline V gives CDR1 LNHDA, CDR2 SQIVND (reference sequence). The CDR3 runs 14 residues. CDR3 sequence (DNA): TGTGCCAGTAGCCTAACGGGACTAGCGGGAGGGCAGCACTTC. It translates to CASSLTGLAGGQHF.

The V call is TRBV2, the J call TRBJ1-4; D perhaps matches TRBD1 (5 bases). The germline V gene has CDR1 SNHLY and CDR2 FYNNEI. V was cut by 6 bases and J by 2 bases, with 7 bases left in between. CDR3 size: 13 residues. For the CDR3, the DNA is TGTGCCAGCAGGGGGCTGACTAATGAAAAACTGTTTTTT. This translates into CASRGLTNEKLFF.

The chain is built from TRBV11-2 and TRBJ2-7; 9 bases agree with TRBD2. The V gene end was trimmed by 1 base and the J gene end by 6 bases; junction bases not matched to a gene: 4. The CDR3 length is 14 residues. Germline CDR1 and CDR2: SGHAT and FQNNGV. CDR3 region: CASSLGAGGFEQYF. The CDR3 region has the DNA TGTGCCAGCAGCTTAGGGGCGGGAGGGTTCGAGCAGTACTTC.

The chain has TRBV4-2 and TRBJ2-3; tentative D call: TRBD2 (6 bases). V lost 0 bases and J 2 bases, leaving 30 bases between the germline ends. The V gene's germline CDR1 is LGHNA and CDR2 YNFKEQ. This CDR3 is 22 amino acids long. This CDR3 is CASSQDRSGVPPPIYSTDTQYF. The CDR3 coding sequence is TGTGCCAGCAGCCAAGATAGGTCGGGAGTCCCCCCACCGATATACTCCACAGATACGCAGTATTTT.

This clone appeared a few times. This chain links TRBV11-2 with TRBJ2-5; weak D call: TRBD1 (5 bases). With 2 bases removed from V and 4 bases from J, the gap between germline ends came to 11 bases. The CDR3 length is 14 residues. Germline V lookup: CDR1 SGHAT, CDR2 FQNNGV. CDR3 sequence reads: CASSLFQGGETQYF. The CDR3 DNA is TGTGCCAGCAGCTTATTCCAGGGCGGAGAGACCCAGTACTTC. Using reference TRBV11-2 and TRBJ2-5 for the parts outside the CDR3, the full variable domain is EAGVAQSPRYKIIEKRQSVAFWCNPISGHATLYWYQQILGQGPKLLIQFQNNGVVDDSQLPKDRFSAERLKGVDSTLKIQPAKLEDSAVYLCASSLFQGGETQYFGPGTRLLVL.

V usage is TRBV5-6 and J usage is TRBJ1-2; 8 nucleotides agree with TRBD1. CDR3 length equals 15 residues. In germline, CDR1 is SGHDT, CDR2 YYEEEE. V trimming: 4 bases; J trimming: 8 bases; junction bases outside the gene matches: 13. CDR3 DNA sequence: TGTGCCAGCAGCCACGGGACAGGACTGCTCCGGGGCTACACCTTC. Amino acid sequence: CASSHGTGLLRGYTF.

In this sample, this clone turned up a few times. This sequence joins TRBV5-1 and TRBJ2-7; 12 bases are shared with TRBD2. Germline values: CDR1 SGHRS, CDR2 YFSETQ. The CDR3 loop spans 16 amino acids. Trimming at V came to 5 bases and at J to 5 bases, leaving 11 bases not matched to a gene. The chain's CDR3 is CASSNQRLAGVHEQYF. The CDR3 region has the DNA TGCGCCAGCAGTAACCAGCGACTAGCGGGAGTTCACGAGCAGTACTTC.

The CDR3 nucleotides read TGTGCCAGCAGCCCACGAACAGGGGCAGTTCACGGGACCGGGGAGCTGTTTTTT. Amino acid sequence: CASSPRTGAVHGTGELFF. The rearrangement joins TRBV9 to TRBJ2-2; TRBD1 matches 7 bases. The trim removed 4 bases at V and 5 bases at J, leaving 17 bases unmatched. The CDR3 contains 18 residues. Per the germline V gene, CDR1 is SGDLS and CDR2 is YYNGEE. Full variable domain (missing parts from reference TRBV9 and TRBJ2-2): DSGVTQTPKHLITATGQRVTLRCSPRSGDLSVYWYQQSLDQGLQFLIQYYNGEERAKGNILERFSAQQFPDLHSELNLSSLELGDSALYFCASSPRTGAVHGTGELFFGEGSRLTVL.

This rearrangement joins TRBV10-3 to TRBJ1-5; possible D gene TRBD1, 5 bases. CDR1 ENHRY and CDR2 SYGVKD come from the germline V gene. Trimming left V 9 bases short and J 0 bases short, with 9 bases between. This CDR3 has 13 residues. CDR3 protein: CAIGDSSNQPQHF. The CDR3 nucleotides read TGTGCCATTGGAGACAGTAGCAATCAGCCCCAGCATTTT.

J is TRBJ1-1 and V is TRBV4-1, with D tentatively TRBD1 (5 bases). The germline CDR1 and CDR2 sequences are MGHRA and YSYEKL. The V end was cut by 1 base, the J end by 4 bases, with 16 bases between. This CDR3 has 16 amino acids. In nucleotides, the CDR3 is TGCGCCAGCAGCCAAGGGGAAGGGGCCTGGGGCACTGAAGCTTTCTTT. Translated: CASSQGEGAWGTEAFF.

The chain links TRBV13 to TRBJ2-1; D is unresolved. The CDR3 runs to 16 residues. Per the germline V gene, CDR1 is PRHDT and CDR2 is FYEKMQ (reference sequence). The V end lost 2 bases, the J end lost 0 bases, and 11 bases lay between the germline ends. As DNA, the CDR3 is TGTGCCAGCAGCTTAATTGCAGAGGCCTCCTACAATGAGCAGTTCTTC. Translated: CASSLIAEASYNEQFF. The whole variable domain, remainder taken from reference TRBV13 and TRBJ2-1, is AAGVIQSPRHLIKEKRETATLKCYPIPRHDTVYWYQQGPGQDPQFLISFYEKMQSDKGSIPDRFSAQQFSDYHSELNMSSLELGDSALYFCASSLIAEASYNEQFFGPGTRLTVL.

The chain links TRBV28 to TRBJ2-1; D possibly corresponds to TRBD2 (6 bases). CDR3 size: 14 residues. Germline-derived CDR1 and CDR2 are MDHEN and SYDVKM. Trimming removed 5 bases from V and 4 bases from J, with 12 bases in between. The CDR3 is CASSPSGVYNEQFF. The CDR3 DNA reads as TGTGCCAGCAGTCCCTCGGGAGTGTACAATGAGCAGTTCTTC.

The chain has TRBV6-5 and TRBJ1-3, with D perhaps matching TRBD1 (5 bases). This CDR3 comprises 14 residues. From germline, CDR1 is MNHEY and CDR2 SVGAGI. Trimming took off 5 bases at V and 1 base at J, with 9 bases between the two ends. The chain's CDR3 is CASSPDNSGNTIYF. Written as DNA, the CDR3 is TGTGCCAGCAGTCCGGACAATTCTGGAAACACCATATATTTT.

The chain employs TRBV19 and TRBJ1-4; D not certain. The CDR3 runs 14 residues. Trimming cost V 8 bases and J 2 bases, with 12 bases left between them. The V gene's germline CDR1 is LNHDA and CDR2 SQIVND (reference sequence). The CDR3 region has the DNA TGTGCCAGTGGGTATCGGGAGACTAATGAAAAACTGTTTTTT. It yields the protein CASGYRETNEKLFF.

The chain combines TRBV7-6 with TRBJ1-5, with 8 bases identical to TRBD1. Trimming at V came to 5 bases and at J to 3 bases, leaving 3 bases not matched to a gene. This CDR3 has 14 residues. Per the germline V gene, CDR1 is SGHVS and CDR2 is FNYEAQ. The CDR3 here is CASSTGGYNQPQHF. DNA for the CDR3: TGTGCCAGCAGCACAGGGGGGTACAATCAGCCCCAGCATTTT.

The CDR3 DNA follows: TGTGCCAGCAGCCCTAGCGGGGTGACCTACGAGCAGTACTTC. Its translation is CASSPSGVTYEQYF. The chain has TRBV7-2 and TRBJ2-7; 9 bases are shared with TRBD2. V was clipped by 5 bases and J by 2 bases; unmatched bases: 4. Germline V gene sequence: CDR1 SGHTA, CDR2 FQGNSA. The CDR3 spans 14 residues.

This rearrangement joins TRBV28 to TRBJ2-5, with 8 nucleotides matching TRBD1. Germline values: CDR1 MDHEN, CDR2 SYDVKM. The CDR3 has 13 amino acids. V was clipped by 6 bases and J by 1 base; unmatched bases: 1. In nucleotides, the CDR3 is TGTGCCAGCAGGGGGACAGGCCAAGAGACCCAGTACTTC. It encodes CASRGTGQETQYF.

This chain joins TRBV10-2 and TRBJ2-2; the match to TRBD1 covers 8 bases. V trimming: 8 bases; J trimming: 5 bases; junction bases outside the gene matches: 7. The germline V gene has CDR1 WSHSY and CDR2 SAAADI. The CDR3 extends over 14 amino acids. CDR3 DNA sequence: TGCGCCAGCCAGGACAGGGTCTCGACCGGGGAGCTGTTTTTT. Translated, it gives CASQDRVSTGELFF.

Only one count was recorded for this clone. J is TRBJ2-3 and V is TRBV2; TRBD2 agrees at 10 bases. The CDR3 loop spans 16 amino acids. CDR1 and CDR2 (germline): SNHLY, FYNNEI. Germline trimming cut 1 base from V and 4 bases from J; bases unmatched to any gene: 5. CDR3 DNA: TGTGCCAGCAGTGAAGTTCAGCGGGAGGGAGCAGATACGCAGTATTTT. Its translation is CASSEVQREGADTQYF.

This clone was recorded a few times. CDR3 in amino acids: CASSLAGGKSYNEQFF. The CDR3 coding sequence is TGTGCCAGCAGCCTAGCGGGAGGGAAGTCCTACAATGAGCAGTTCTTC. J is TRBJ2-1 and V is TRBV13; 12 bases are a match to TRBD2. J lost 1 base, V lost 5 bases, and 3 bases had no gene match. Per the germline V gene, CDR1 is PRHDT and CDR2 is FYEKMQ (reference sequence). CDR3 length: 16 amino acids.

DNA for the CDR3: TGTGCCAGAAGCTGGGGGTTAGGAGGGAGGGTACCTTCCTACGAGCAGTACTTC. It codes for CARSWGLGGRVPSYEQYF. V usage is TRBV5-3 and J usage is TRBJ2-7, with 7 bases lining up with TRBD2. TRBV5-3 is an ORF, with its function uncertain. The length of the CDR3 is 18 residues. With 3 bases clipped from V and 1 base from J, the junction kept 16 bases outside the gene matches.

The chain uses TRBV30 and TRBJ1-1; D may be TRBD1 (6 bases). Trimming cost V 1 base and J 13 bases, with 16 bases left between them. The germline V gene encodes CDR1 GTSNPN and CDR2 SVGIG (reference sequence). The CDR3 loop spans 12 amino acids. This chain's CDR3 is CAWSGGTGSGFF. The CDR3 DNA sequence: TGTGCCTGGAGTGGGGGAACAGGGTCGGGTTTCTTT.

The sample holds a few counts of this clone. The V and J genes are TRBV28 and TRBJ1-3; D is unresolved. The germline V and J ends were trimmed by 5 bases and 1 base, with 9 bases remaining between them. The CDR3 spans 14 residues. Germline V gene data show CDR1 as MDHEN and CDR2 as SYDVKM. DNA for the CDR3: TGTGCCAGCAGTACGAGGGTTTCTGGAAACACCATATATTTT. Residues: CASSTRVSGNTIYF.